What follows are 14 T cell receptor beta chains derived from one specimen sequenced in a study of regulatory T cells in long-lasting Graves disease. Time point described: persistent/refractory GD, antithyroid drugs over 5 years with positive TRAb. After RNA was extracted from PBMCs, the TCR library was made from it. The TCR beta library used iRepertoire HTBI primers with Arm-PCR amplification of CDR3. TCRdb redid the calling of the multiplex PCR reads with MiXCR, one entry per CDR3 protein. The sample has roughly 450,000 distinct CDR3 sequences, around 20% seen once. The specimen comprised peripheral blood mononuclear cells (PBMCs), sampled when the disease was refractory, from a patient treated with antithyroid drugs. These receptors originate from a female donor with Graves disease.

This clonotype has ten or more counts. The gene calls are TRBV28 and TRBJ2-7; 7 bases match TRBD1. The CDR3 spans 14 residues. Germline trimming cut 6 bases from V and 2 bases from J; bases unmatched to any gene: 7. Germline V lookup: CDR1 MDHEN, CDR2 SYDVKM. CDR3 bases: TGTGCCAGCAGGCCGGGACAGCGGACCTACGAGCAGTACTTC. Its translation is CASRPGQRTYEQYF.

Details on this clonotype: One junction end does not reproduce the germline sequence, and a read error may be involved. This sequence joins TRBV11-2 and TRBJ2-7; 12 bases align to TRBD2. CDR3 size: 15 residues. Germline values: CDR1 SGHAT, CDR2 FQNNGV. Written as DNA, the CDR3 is TGTGCCGGCAGCCCGACTAGCGGGAGCTCCTACGAGCAGTACTTC. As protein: CAGSPTSGSSYEQYF.

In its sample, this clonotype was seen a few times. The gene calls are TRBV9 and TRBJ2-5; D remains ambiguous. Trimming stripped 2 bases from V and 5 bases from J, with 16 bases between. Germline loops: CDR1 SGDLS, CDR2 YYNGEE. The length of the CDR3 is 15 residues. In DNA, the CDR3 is TGTGCCAGCAGCGTGGGAACAGACCCGTTGGAGACCCAGTACTTC. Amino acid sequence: CASSVGTDPLETQYF.

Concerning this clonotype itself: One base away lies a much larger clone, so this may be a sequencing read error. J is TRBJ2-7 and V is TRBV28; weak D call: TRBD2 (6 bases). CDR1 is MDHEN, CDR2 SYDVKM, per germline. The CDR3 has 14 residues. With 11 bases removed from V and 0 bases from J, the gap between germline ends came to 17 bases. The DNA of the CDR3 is TGTGCCGGCAACCGGGAACTAGCCTCCTACGAGCAGTACTTC. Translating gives CAGNRELASYEQYF.

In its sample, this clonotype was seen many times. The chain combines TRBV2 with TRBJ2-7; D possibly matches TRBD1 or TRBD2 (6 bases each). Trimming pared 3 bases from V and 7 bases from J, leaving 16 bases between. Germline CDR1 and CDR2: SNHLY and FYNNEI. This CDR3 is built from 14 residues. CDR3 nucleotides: TGTGCCAGCAGTGATTGGGGGGCTTTGGGTGAGCAGTACTTC. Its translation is CASSDWGALGEQYF.

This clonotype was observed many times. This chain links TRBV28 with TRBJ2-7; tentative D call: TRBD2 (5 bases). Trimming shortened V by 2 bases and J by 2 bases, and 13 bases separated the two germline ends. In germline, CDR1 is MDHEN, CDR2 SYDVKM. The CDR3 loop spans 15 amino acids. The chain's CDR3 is CASSLMAAGAYEQYF. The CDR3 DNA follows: TGTGCCAGCAGTTTAATGGCGGCCGGGGCCTACGAGCAGTACTTC.

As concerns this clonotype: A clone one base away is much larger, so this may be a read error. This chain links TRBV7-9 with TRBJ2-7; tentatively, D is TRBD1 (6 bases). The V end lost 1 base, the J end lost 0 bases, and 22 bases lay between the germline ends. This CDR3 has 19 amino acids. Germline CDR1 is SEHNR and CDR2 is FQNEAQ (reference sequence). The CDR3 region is CASSLVGVPTGDNSYEQYF. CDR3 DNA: TGTGCCAGCAGCTTAGTGGGAGTACCTACTGGGGACAACTCCTACGAGCAGTACTTC.

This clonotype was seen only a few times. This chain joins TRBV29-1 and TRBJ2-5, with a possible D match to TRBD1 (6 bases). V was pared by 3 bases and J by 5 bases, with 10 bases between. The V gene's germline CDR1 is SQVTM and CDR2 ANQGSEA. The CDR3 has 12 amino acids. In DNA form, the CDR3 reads TGCAGCGTTGATGGTAGGGGGGAGACCCAGTACTTC. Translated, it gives CSVDGRGETQYF.

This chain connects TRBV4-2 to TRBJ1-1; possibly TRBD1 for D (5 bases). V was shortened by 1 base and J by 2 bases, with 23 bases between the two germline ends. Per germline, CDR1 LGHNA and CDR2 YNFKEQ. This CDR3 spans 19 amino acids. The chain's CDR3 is CASSQGGGQRRRGNTEAFF. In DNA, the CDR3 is TGTGCCAGCAGCCAAGGGGGTGGACAACGTCGTCGGGGTAACACTGAAGCTTTCTTT.

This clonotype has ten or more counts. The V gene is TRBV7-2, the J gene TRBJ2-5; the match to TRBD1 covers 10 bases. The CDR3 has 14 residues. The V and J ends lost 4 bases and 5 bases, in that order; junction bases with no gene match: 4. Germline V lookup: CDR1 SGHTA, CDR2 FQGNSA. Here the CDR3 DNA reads TGTGCCAGCAGCTCCGGGGACAGGGGTGAGACCCAGTACTTC. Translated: CASSSGDRGETQYF.

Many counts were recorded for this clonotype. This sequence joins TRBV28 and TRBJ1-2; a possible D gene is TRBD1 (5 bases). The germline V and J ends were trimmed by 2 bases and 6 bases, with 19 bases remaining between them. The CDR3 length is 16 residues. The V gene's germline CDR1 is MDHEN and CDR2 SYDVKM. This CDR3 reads CASSLGGREVRDGYTF. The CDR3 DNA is TGTGCCAGCAGTTTAGGCGGCAGGGAGGTACGCGATGGCTACACCTTC.

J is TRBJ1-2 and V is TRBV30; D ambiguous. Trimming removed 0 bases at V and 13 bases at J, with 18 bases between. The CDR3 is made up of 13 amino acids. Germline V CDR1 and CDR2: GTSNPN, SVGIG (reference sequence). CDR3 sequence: CAWSVGRPTSCTF. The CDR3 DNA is TGTGCCTGGAGTGTAGGGCGACCAACGAGCTGCACCTTC.

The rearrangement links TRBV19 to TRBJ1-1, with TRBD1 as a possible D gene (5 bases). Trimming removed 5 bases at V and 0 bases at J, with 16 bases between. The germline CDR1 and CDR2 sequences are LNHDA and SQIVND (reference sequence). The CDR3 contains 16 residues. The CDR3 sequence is CASSVVRGGMNTEAFF. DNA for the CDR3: TGTGCCAGTAGTGTAGTCCGGGGGGGAATGAACACTGAAGCTTTCTTT.

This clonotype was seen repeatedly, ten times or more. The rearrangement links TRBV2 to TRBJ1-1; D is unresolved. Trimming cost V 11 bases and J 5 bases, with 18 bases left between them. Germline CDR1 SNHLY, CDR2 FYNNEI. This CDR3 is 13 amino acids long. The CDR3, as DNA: TGTGCCGCAGCCCCCGGTATATGGACTGAAGCTTTCTTT. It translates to CAAAPGIWTEAFF.